This TCR beta chain was found in a study of cytomegalovirus exposure and HLA in healthy donors. Across the study: Among 398 genotyped donors, more than 65% fell in the Caucasian-associated ancestry cluster.

Comments on this clone: Its antigen is still unknown.

General study results and limits: The majority of CMV-associated TCR beta chains were reported as apparently HLA-restricted in a later analysis. TCR beta V- and J-gene trimming was later associated with a missense DCLRE1C variant.

The PCR made use of 60 Vbeta and 13 Jbeta primers. Method: immunoSEQ multiplex PCR; TCRdb's copy keeps in-frame clones and lacks some. Of about 140,000 clones listed, about 73% are singletons. The CDR3 has 11 amino acids. Germline assignment: CDR1 MNHEY and CDR2 SVGAGI. V dropped 6 bases and J dropped 5 bases, with 6 bases sitting between them. Sequenced: PBMCs. The chain joins TRBV6-5 to TRBJ2-3, with D possibly being TRBD2 (6 bases). This TCR was recovered from a woman aged 55-75 years in good health and CMV-seropositive. CDR3 nucleotide sequence: TGTGCCAGCAGAGCGGGAGATACGCAGTATTTT. As protein: CASRAGDTQYF.